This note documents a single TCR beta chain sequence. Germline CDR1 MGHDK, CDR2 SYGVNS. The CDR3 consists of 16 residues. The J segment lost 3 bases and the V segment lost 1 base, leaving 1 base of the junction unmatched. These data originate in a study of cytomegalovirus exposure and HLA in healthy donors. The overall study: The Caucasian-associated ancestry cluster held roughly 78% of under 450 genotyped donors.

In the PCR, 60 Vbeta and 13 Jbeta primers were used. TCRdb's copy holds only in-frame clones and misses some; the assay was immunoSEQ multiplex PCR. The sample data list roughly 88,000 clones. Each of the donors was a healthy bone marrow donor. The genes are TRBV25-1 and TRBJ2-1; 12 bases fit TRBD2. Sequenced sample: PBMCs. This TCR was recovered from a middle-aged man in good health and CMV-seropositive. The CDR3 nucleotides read TGTGCCAGCAGTGAATCTAGCGGGAGGGACTACAATGAGCAGTTCTTC. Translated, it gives CASSESSGRDYNEQFF.